This T cell receptor (beta chain) is drawn from a study of T cells in localized non-small cell lung cancer. Overall study results and limits: In the blood, greater T cell density corresponded to longer overall survival.

From germline, CDR1 is MNHNY and CDR2 SVGAGI (reference sequence). Trimming removed 7 bases at V and 4 bases at J, with 13 bases between. There are 13 residues in the CDR3. Of note for this clone: Its target is not known.

Produced via immunoSEQ multiplex PCR; TCRdb's table is partial and in-frame only. The sample has about 12,000 clones, around 84% seen once; the top ten hold roughly 60%. The specimen comprised peripheral blood, sampled before any cancer treatment. This receptor was identified in a male donor aged 60 or older with stage III lung adenocarcinoma. The chain carries TRBV6-6 and TRBJ1-1; the D is unclear. DNA for the CDR3: TGTGCCAGCACCCCCCCCCATCCCACTGAAGCTTTCTTT. Its protein product is CASTPPHPTEAFF.